This T cell receptor beta chain was captured by sequencing in a study of technical replicates of blood from a handful of donors. The repertoire was sequenced with immunoSEQ multiplex PCR; TCRdb's copy has only in-frame clones and lacks some. The table has more than 80,000 clones, around 95% seen once. Germline lookup yields CDR1 SGHRS and CDR2 YFSETQ. The CDR3 has 13 residues. V gave up 4 bases and J gave up 16 bases; unmatched junction bases: 12. The source is a human donor in good health. The chain carries TRBV5-1 and TRBJ2-1; 9 bases are a match to TRBD1. The material sequenced was T cells isolated from PBMCs. The CDR3 nucleotides read TGCGCCAGCAGCAGGGACACCGGGACAGGGTCCTTCTTC. This translates into CASSRDTGTGSFF.